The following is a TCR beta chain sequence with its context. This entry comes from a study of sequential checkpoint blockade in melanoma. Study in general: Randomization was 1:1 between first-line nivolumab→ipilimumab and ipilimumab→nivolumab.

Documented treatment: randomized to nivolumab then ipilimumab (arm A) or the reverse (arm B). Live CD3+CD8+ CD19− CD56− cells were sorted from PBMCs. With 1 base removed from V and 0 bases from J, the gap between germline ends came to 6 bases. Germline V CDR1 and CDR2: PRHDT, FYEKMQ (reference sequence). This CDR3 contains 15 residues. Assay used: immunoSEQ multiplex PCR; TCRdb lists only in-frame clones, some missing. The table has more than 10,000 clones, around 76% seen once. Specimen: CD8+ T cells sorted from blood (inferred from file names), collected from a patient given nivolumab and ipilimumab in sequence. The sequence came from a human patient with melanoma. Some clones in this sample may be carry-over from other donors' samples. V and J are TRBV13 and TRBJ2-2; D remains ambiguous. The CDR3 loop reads CASSLDRSNTGELFF. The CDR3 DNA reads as TGTGCCAGCAGCTTAGACAGATCGAACACCGGGGAGCTGTTTTTT.